Listed below are T cell receptor beta chains from one sample, sequenced in a study of identical twins. In TCRdb, the 5' RACE reads were re-called with MiXCR into one record per CDR3 protein. Here the sample spans more than 650,000 distinct CDR3 sequences, roughly 6% being singletons. The specimen sequenced was naive T cells sorted from blood. The source of these receptors is a man between 18 and 29 years old in good health. CDR3s include the opening cysteine and the closing phenylalanine or tryptophan. Each record gives: clone size, V gene, D gene, J gene, CDR3 protein, CDR3 DNA. A D gene is named only where the DNA matches it firmly. A clone size is listed for some rows: how often the clone was seen (once, few, many), or a class if it is expanded.

many,TRBV5-1,-,TRBJ1-4,CASSLIPRARANEKLFF,TGCGCCAGCAGCTTGATCCCCCGGGCGAGAGCTAATGAAAAACTGTTTTTT
many,TRBV2,-,TRBJ2-1,CASRRKGESSYNEQFF,TGTGCCAGCAGGCGAAAGGGGGAGAGCTCCTACAATGAGCAGTTCTTC
many,TRBV12-3/TRBV12-4,TRBD2,TRBJ2-3,CASSRTSGDTQYF,TGTGCCAGCAGCCGGACTAGCGGAGATACGCAGTATTTT
many,TRBV6-5,-,TRBJ2-7,CASSYSLASHEQYF,TGTGCCAGCAGTTATAGTCTAGCTTCCCACGAGCAGTACTTC
many,TRBV3-1,-,TRBJ2-1,CASSSQAGISYNEQFF,TGTGCCAGCAGCTCACAGGCGGGGATCTCCTACAATGAGCAGTTCTTC
few,TRBV7-8,-,TRBJ1-5,CASSLFEGPQHF,TGTGCCAGCAGCCTATTTGAGGGGCCCCAGCATTTT
few,TRBV5-5,-,TRBJ2-7,CASSLRSGRYEQYF,TGTGCCAGCAGCTTGAGGTCAGGGCGGTACGAGCAGTACTTC
many,TRBV20-1,TRBD2,TRBJ2-3,CSAPPGTSNTDTQYF,TGCAGTGCTCCCCCCGGGACTAGCAATACAGATACGCAGTATTTT
-,TRBV25-1,TRBD1,TRBJ2-7,CASSKTGVSSYEQYF,TGTGCCAGCTCAAAAACAGGGGTTAGCTCCTACGAGCAGTACTTC
many,TRBV12-3/TRBV12-4,-,TRBJ1-4,CASSVGPEKLFF,TGTGCCAGCAGCGTGGGGCCCGAAAAACTGTTTTTT
many,TRBV29-1,-,TRBJ2-2,CSVAAANTGELFF,TGCAGCGTTGCAGCCGCGAACACCGGGGAGCTGTTTTTT
few,TRBV9,-,TRBJ2-3,CASSAGTLDTQYF,TGTGCCAGCAGCGCTGGGACTTTAGATACGCAGTATTTT
many,TRBV20-1,-,TRBJ2-1,CSALNNEQFF,TGCAGTGCCCTCAACAATGAGCAGTTCTTC
few,TRBV6-5,TRBD2,TRBJ2-1,CASSSGTSGRTNNEQFF,TGTGCCAGCAGTTCCGGGACTAGCGGGAGAACGAACAATGAGCAGTTCTTC
many,TRBV5-5,TRBD1,TRBJ2-1,CASNARQGSSYNEQFF,TGTGCCAGCAATGCGAGACAGGGGAGCTCCTACAATGAGCAGTTCTTC
many,TRBV27,TRBD1,TRBJ2-7,CASSSRDRHYEQYF,TGTGCCAGCAGTTCCCGGGACAGACACTACGAGCAGTACTTC
-,TRBV19,TRBD2,TRBJ2-7,CASSIDTSGSSYEQYF,TGTGCCAGTAGTATAGATACTAGCGGGAGCTCCTACGAGCAGTACTTC
many,TRBV4-1,-,TRBJ2-3,CASSQVLADTQYF,TGCGCCAGCAGCCAAGTATTAGCTGATACGCAGTATTTT
-,TRBV20-1,TRBD2,TRBJ2-1,CSARSPRLAGGGNEQFF,TGCAGTGCTAGATCCCCTAGACTAGCGGGAGGAGGGAATGAGCAGTTCTTC
many,TRBV19,-,TRBJ1-4,CASSPIWTFDEKLFF,TGTGCCAGTTCTCCAATCTGGACGTTTGACGAAAAACTGTTTTTT
many,TRBV7-2,-,TRBJ1-3,CASSLVEGISGNTIYF,TGTGCCAGCAGCTTAGTAGAGGGCATCTCTGGAAACACCATATATTTT
many,TRBV20-1,TRBD2,TRBJ2-1,CSAYSGRVPYNEQFF,TGCAGTGCTTACAGCGGGAGAGTCCCCTACAATGAGCAGTTCTTC
many,TRBV12-3/TRBV12-4,-,TRBJ1-1,CASSSDRLNTEAFF,TGTGCCAGCAGTTCCGACAGATTGAACACTGAAGCTTTCTTT
-,TRBV11-2,TRBD2,TRBJ2-7,CASSLLTSGSLAEQYF,TGTGCCAGCAGCTTACTGACTAGCGGGAGTTTGGCCGAGCAGTACTTC
many,TRBV27,TRBD1,TRBJ1-2,CASSLTGTGAPGYTF,TGTGCCAGCAGTTTAACCGGGACAGGGGCGCCTGGCTACACCTTC
few,TRBV7-9,TRBD2,TRBJ2-1,CASSRTSGSTDEQFF,TGTGCCAGCAGCCGGACTAGCGGGAGTACCGATGAGCAGTTCTTC
-,TRBV3-1,-,TRBJ2-1,CASSQENQGDGLPIF,TGTGCCAGCAGCCAAGAAAACCAAGGGGACGGACTACCGATCTTC
-,TRBV12-3/TRBV12-4,-,TRBJ2-1,CASSFGASEQFF,TGTGCCAGCAGTTTTGGTGCTAGTGAGCAGTTCTTC
many,TRBV15,-,TRBJ2-5,CATSSRIKETQYF,TGTGCCACCAGCAGCAGGATCAAAGAGACCCAGTACTTC
many,TRBV20-1,-,TRBJ2-1,CSARGAGSSYNEQFF,TGCAGTGCGAGGGGGGCGGGCTCTAGCTACAATGAGCAGTTCTTC
many,TRBV29-1,-,TRBJ2-1,CSAGRGRSYNEQFF,TGCAGCGCCGGACGGGGTCGGTCCTACAATGAGCAGTTCTTC
-,TRBV20-1,TRBD2,TRBJ2-5,CSATPLAGVKETQYF,TGCAGTGCTACTCCTCTAGCGGGAGTAAAAGAGACCCAGTACTTC
many,TRBV4-2,-,TRBJ1-4,CASSQSNEKLFF,TGTGCCAGCAGCCAGTCTAATGAAAAACTGTTTTTT
few,TRBV3-1,TRBD1,TRBJ2-1,CASSRKRTGDESEQFF,TGTGCCAGCAGCCGTAAACGGACAGGGGATGAGAGTGAGCAGTTCTTC
-,TRBV12-3/TRBV12-4,-,TRBJ1-5,CASSFHGGDQPQHF,TGTGCCAGCAGTTTTCACGGGGGCGATCAGCCCCAGCATTTT
few,TRBV11-2,-,TRBJ2-1,CASSLVGDIVDEQFF,TGTGCCAGCAGCTTAGTGGGGGATATTGTCGATGAGCAGTTCTTC
many,TRBV5-1,-,TRBJ1-2,CASSTGTLYGYTF,TGCGCCAGCAGCACCGGGACTCTATATGGCTACACCTTC
-,TRBV24-1,TRBD1,TRBJ2-5,CATSDGQGARQETQYF,TGTGCCACCAGTGATGGTCAGGGGGCAAGGCAAGAGACCCAGTACTTC
few,TRBV27,-,TRBJ1-5,CASSRESGRTPNQPQHF,TGTGCCAGCAGTCGCGAGTCTGGGCGGACACCCAATCAGCCCCAGCATTTT
few,TRBV5-1,-,TRBJ2-1,CATLPGGYNEQFF,TGCGCCACTCTCCCTGGGGGCTACAATGAGCAGTTCTTC
many,TRBV4-2,-,TRBJ2-2,CASSQDKALAYTGELFF,TGTGCCAGCAGCCAAGATAAAGCCCTAGCGTACACCGGGGAGCTGTTTTTT
few,TRBV27,TRBD2,TRBJ2-5,CASSFFGTGGFETQYF,TGTGCCAGCAGTTTTTTCGGAACGGGAGGTTTCGAGACCCAGTACTTC
many,TRBV20-1,TRBD2,TRBJ2-5,CSAAGTSGETQYF,TGCAGTGCTGCGGGGACTAGCGGAGAGACCCAGTACTTC
many,TRBV5-1,-,TRBJ1-1,CASSWQGRTEAFF,TGCGCCAGCAGCTGGCAGGGACGGACTGAAGCTTTCTTT
-,TRBV4-2,TRBD2,TRBJ2-7,CASSQAGGLGEQYF,TGTGCCAGCAGCCAAGCCGGGGGACTAGGCGAGCAGTACTTC
few,TRBV28,-,TRBJ2-7,CASSPLQGRTYEQYF,TGTGCCAGCAGTCCGCTCCAAGGGAGGACCTACGAGCAGTACTTC
-,TRBV9,-,TRBJ1-2,CASSVGGNGYTF,TGTGCCAGCAGCGTAGGGGGTAATGGCTACACCTTC
many,TRBV20-1,TRBD2,TRBJ2-1,CSAPGLAGRYNEQFF,TGCAGTGCTCCGGGACTAGCGGGGCGTTACAATGAGCAGTTCTTC
-,TRBV3-1,-,TRBJ1-1,CASSPQSGVAEAFF,TGTGCCAGCAGCCCTCAGTCAGGGGTGGCTGAAGCTTTCTTT
few,TRBV7-9,TRBD2,TRBJ2-1,CASSTLGSGSSYNEQFF,TGTGCCAGCAGCACCCTGGGTAGCGGGAGCTCCTACAATGAGCAGTTCTTC
few,TRBV7-9,-,TRBJ1-3,CASSSGPFSGNTIYF,TGTGCCAGCAGCTCGGGACCGTTCTCTGGAAACACCATATATTTT
-,TRBV5-1,-,TRBJ1-3,CASSLDPGNLSGNTIYF,TGCGCCAGCAGCTTGGACCCCGGGAATCTTTCGGGAAACACCATATATTTT
many,TRBV11-2,-,TRBJ1-2,CASSLGEGLYGYTF,TGTGCCAGCAGCTTAGGGGAGGGGCTCTATGGCTACACCTTC